The rows below give T cell receptor beta chains drawn from one sample of a study of blood T cell repertoires in COVID-19. This table comes from immunoSEQ multiplex PCR, and its TCRdb copy is limited to in-frame clones, with some not included. The profile shows under 45,000 clones, roughly 89% of them singletons. The sequenced material came from peripheral blood. The source is a middle-aged man with COVID-19, enrolled during active disease. Both conserved end residues are part of each CDR3. Fields, in order: clone size, D gene, V gene, J gene, CDR3 DNA, CDR3 protein. The D gene is left open where the match is weak. Clone size, where shown, is once, few, many, or a class for clones that have expanded.

NA	TRBD1	TRBV19	TRBJ1-1	TGTGCCAGTATGCGGGGACAGCCAGGGCACGCTGAAGCTTTCTTT	CASMRGQPGHAEAFF
NA	TRBD1	TRBV7-9	TRBJ1-3	TGTGCCAGCAGCTCCTGGACAGGGGGAAACACCATATATTTT	CASSSWTGGNTIYF
NA	TRBD2	TRBV5-4	TRBJ2-2	TGTGCCAGCAGCTTCGGGGGGGACACCGGGGAGCTGTTTTTT	CASSFGGDTGELFF
NA	NA	TRBV3-1/TRBV3-2	TRBJ1-5	TGTGCCAGCAGCCAAGGTAGAGGGTCTGGTCAGCCCCAGCATTTT	CASSQGRGSGQPQHF
NA	TRBD2	TRBV5-1	TRBJ2-2	TGCGCCAGCAGCTCCTACGGACTAGCGGGAGTGGACACCGGGGAGCTGTTTTTT	CASSSYGLAGVDTGELFF
NA	TRBD2	TRBV18	TRBJ2-3	TGTGCCAGCTCACGAACTAGCGGGGCTAGCACAGATACGCAGTATTTT	CASSRTSGASTDTQYF
NA	NA	TRBV25-1	TRBJ1-6	TGTGCCAGCAGTGTTGGAGCCTTTAATTCACCCCTCCACTTT	CASSVGAFNSPLHF
NA	NA	TRBV18	TRBJ2-2	TGTGCCAGCTCACCACCGCTAGTACGGTTGAACACCGGGGAGCTGTTTTTT	CASSPPLVRLNTGELFF
NA	NA	TRBV2	TRBJ1-1	TGTGCCAGCAGTGAAGTTGGCGGGTCCGCTTTCTTT	CASSEVGGSAFF
NA	NA	TRBV30	TRBJ2-5	TGTGCCTGGGGGCTTGGGGTAGCGGATAAAGAGACCCAGTACTTC	CAWGLGVADKETQYF
NA	TRBD1	TRBV10-3	TRBJ1-1	TGTGCCATCAGTGCCGGGACAGCGAACACTGAAGCTTTCTTT	CAISAGTANTEAFF
once	TRBD1	TRBV15	TRBJ1-5	TGTGCCACCAGCACGGGACAGGGTCCGAATCAGCCCCAGCATTTT	CATSTGQGPNQPQHF
few	NA	TRBV2	TRBJ1-5	TGTGCCAGCAGTTATAGGACAGCCGGTCAGCCCCAGCATTTT	CASSYRTAGQPQHF
NA	TRBD2	TRBV15	TRBJ2-1	TGTGCCACCAGCAGAAGCGGGAGGGCGACCTACAATGAGCAGTTCTTC	CATSRSGRATYNEQFF
NA	NA	TRBV30	TRBJ1-6	TGTGCCTGGAGCTCAGGGGTAAGAAATTCACCCCTCCACTTT	CAWSSGVRNSPLHF
NA	NA	TRBV3-1/TRBV3-2	TRBJ1-2	TGTGCCAGCAGCCAAGATGGGGCCCAGGGAGGGGGGAACTATGGCTACACCTTC	CASSQDGAQGGGNYGYTF
NA	NA	TRBV5-4	TRBJ2-1	TGTGCCAGCAGCGGTGTGGGGGCGCAAAATGAGCAGTTCTTC	CASSGVGAQNEQFF
NA	NA	TRBV5-1	TRBJ2-1	TGCGCCAGCAGCTCGGCAGGGGCGGGCAATGAGCAGTTCTTC	CASSSAGAGNEQFF
NA	NA	TRBV5-4	TRBJ1-1	TGTGCCAGCAGCAGGGAGGGGTCTGTGGACACTGAAGCTTTCTTT	CASSREGSVDTEAFF
NA	TRBD2	TRBV19	TRBJ2-2	TGTGCCAGTAGAAGCGGGAGATTCACCGGGGAGCTGTTTTTT	CASRSGRFTGELFF
NA	TRBD1	TRBV9	TRBJ1-1	TGTGCCAGCAGCCTTCACGCCGGGACAGCTAACACTGAAGCTTTCTTT	CASSLHAGTANTEAFF
NA	TRBD1	TRBV6-5	TRBJ1-5	TGTGCCAGCAGCCCGGGACAGGGGATGGAGCCCCAGCATTTT	CASSPGQGMEPQHF
NA	NA	TRBV5-1	TRBJ2-3	TGCGCCAGCAGCTTGGCCGCGCACAGCACAGATACGCAGTATTTT	CASSLAAHSTDTQYF
NA	NA	TRBV2	TRBJ1-4	TGTGCCAGCACCTGGGGGGGGGTTAATGAAAAACTGTTTTTT	CASTWGGVNEKLFF
NA	TRBD2	TRBV18	TRBJ2-1	TGTGCCAGCTCCCCCCCTTTAGCGGGAACCTACAATGAGCAGTTCTTC	CASSPPLAGTYNEQFF
NA	TRBD2	TRBV2	TRBJ2-1	TGTGCCAGCAGTGGCCTCGGACTAGCGGGGGGGCCTGAGCAGTTCTTC	CASSGLGLAGGPEQFF
NA	TRBD1	TRBV9	TRBJ2-7	TGTGCCAGCAGCCCCCAGGACAGGGGATTAAACTACGAGCAGTACTTC	CASSPQDRGLNYEQYF
NA	TRBD1	TRBV7-2	TRBJ1-1	TGTGCCAGCAGCTTCACCCAGACAGGGGCAGTGAACACTGAAGCTTTCTTT	CASSFTQTGAVNTEAFF
NA	TRBD2	TRBV27	TRBJ2-7	TGTGCCAGCCGACTAGCGGGAGGTAACGAGCAGTACTTC	CASRLAGGNEQYF
few	NA	TRBV7-9	TRBJ1-2	TGTGCCAGCAGCTTACAGGGAGGAGGCTACACCTTC	CASSLQGGGYTF
NA	NA	TRBV5-5	TRBJ1-2	TGTGCCAGCAGCTCAGGCTCCCACGGCTATGGCTACACCTTC	CASSSGSHGYGYTF
NA	TRBD1	TRBV10-2	TRBJ1-6	TGCGCCAGCAGTGAGGGGGACAGGGATAATTCACCCCTCCACTTT	CASSEGDRDNSPLHF
NA	NA	TRBV11-2	TRBJ2-7	TGTGCCAGCAGCTTAGGTGGGGCGGAGCAGTACTTC	CASSLGGAEQYF
NA	NA	TRBV6-5	TRBJ1-2	TGTGCCAGCAGTTTGGACTCGTCCTATGGCTACACCTTC	CASSLDSSYGYTF
NA	NA	TRBV12-3/TRBV12-4	TRBJ2-7	TGTGCCAGCAGTCCAGAGAGCGTCTACGAGCAGTACTTC	CASSPESVYEQYF
NA	NA	TRBV28	TRBJ1-4	TGTGCCAGCAGCTTCGTTAATGAAAAACTGTTTTTT	CASSFVNEKLFF
NA	NA	TRBV18	TRBJ1-1	TGTGCCAGCTCACCACTTCAAGCTGATGCGGTTTCGAACACTGAAGCTTTCTTT	CASSPLQADAVSNTEAFF
NA	NA	TRBV3-1/TRBV3-2	TRBJ1-2	TGTGCCAGCAGCCAAGCGGGACAATCGGGGACGGAAACCTTC	CASSQAGQSGTETF
NA	TRBD1	TRBV5-1	TRBJ2-6	TGCGCCAGCAGCTGGGGACAGGGCGTACCCAAGGACTCTGGGGCCAACGTCCTGACTTTC	CASSWGQGVPKDSGANVLTF
NA	NA	TRBV28	TRBJ2-6	TGTGCCAGCAGCGACCCCGCGGGCGCTGGGGCCAACGTCCTGACTTTC	CASSDPAGAGANVLTF
NA	TRBD2	TRBV5-1	TRBJ2-1	TGCGCCAGCAGCAGCGGGACTTTCAGCTCCTACAATGAGCAGTTCTTC	CASSSGTFSSYNEQFF
NA	TRBD2	TRBV7-9	TRBJ2-1	TGTGCCAGCAGCTTATCGAGCGGGGGGGCCGGTGAGCAGTTCTTC	CASSLSSGGAGEQFF
medium-sized	NA	TRBV15	TRBJ2-7	TGTGCCACCAGCAGAGATAGGGGGACAAACTACGAGCAGTACTTC	CATSRDRGTNYEQYF
once	NA	TRBV27	TRBJ1-5	TGTGCCAGCAGTTTTCGGGATCCCAATCAGCCCCAGCATTTT	CASSFRDPNQPQHF
NA	NA	TRBV27	TRBJ2-7	TGTGCCAGCAGTGCCGGCGGGCCCTACGAGCAGTACTTC	CASSAGGPYEQYF
NA	TRBD1	TRBV3-1/TRBV3-2	TRBJ2-7	TGTGCCAGCAGCCCCGGGACAGGCTACGAGCAGTACTTC	CASSPGTGYEQYF
NA	NA	TRBV27	TRBJ2-7	TGTGCCAGCAGTTTATCAGCCGGGACTCAAACCTACGAGCAGTACTTC	CASSLSAGTQTYEQYF
NA	TRBD1	TRBV27	TRBJ2-7	TGTGCCAGCAGGGACAGGGGACCGAGTTACGAGCAGTACTTC	CASRDRGPSYEQYF
once	NA	TRBV15	TRBJ2-1	TGTGCCACCAGCAGAGAAAGGGGAACCCATGGTATTGAGCAGTTCTTC	CATSRERGTHGIEQFF
NA	NA	TRBV19	TRBJ1-2	TGTGCCAGTACCGAAGGACAGACTAACTATGGCTACACCTTC	CASTEGQTNYGYTF
NA	TRBD1	TRBV10-3	TRBJ2-2	TGTGCCATCAGCGCCGGGACAGACAACACCGGGGAGCTGTTTTTT	CAISAGTDNTGELFF
NA	TRBD1	TRBV4-1	TRBJ2-2	TGCGCCAGCAGCCAAGGAATAGGGGGCTTGGCCGGGGAGCTGTTTTTT	CASSQGIGGLAGELFF
NA	TRBD2	TRBV6-1	TRBJ2-7	TGTGCCAGCAGTGAAAGGAAGGCGGGGGGGTTCTACGAGCAGTACTTC	CASSERKAGGFYEQYF
few	NA	TRBV30	TRBJ1-5	TGTGCCTGGGGGGAGAAGGGCAATCAGCCCCAGCATTTT	CAWGEKGNQPQHF
NA	TRBD2	TRBV4-2	TRBJ2-5	TGTGCCAGCAGCCACGAAACTAGCGGGAGGAAGGGAGAGACCCAGTACTTC	CASSHETSGRKGETQYF
NA	NA	TRBV19	TRBJ1-5	TGTGCCAGTAGTAACGTCTTCAGGGGAGGCAATCAGCCCCAGCATTTT	CASSNVFRGGNQPQHF
NA	TRBD2	TRBV10-3	TRBJ2-7	TGTGCCATCAGGCCAAGCGGGAACTACGAGCAGTACTTC	CAIRPSGNYEQYF
NA	TRBD2	TRBV27	TRBJ2-3	TGTGCCAGCAGCCTTAGCGGGAGTTCGACAGATACGCAGTATTTT	CASSLSGSSTDTQYF
NA	TRBD1	TRBV24-1	TRBJ2-7	TGTGCCACCTCGGACAGGGGGCGCGAGCAGTACTTC	CATSDRGREQYF